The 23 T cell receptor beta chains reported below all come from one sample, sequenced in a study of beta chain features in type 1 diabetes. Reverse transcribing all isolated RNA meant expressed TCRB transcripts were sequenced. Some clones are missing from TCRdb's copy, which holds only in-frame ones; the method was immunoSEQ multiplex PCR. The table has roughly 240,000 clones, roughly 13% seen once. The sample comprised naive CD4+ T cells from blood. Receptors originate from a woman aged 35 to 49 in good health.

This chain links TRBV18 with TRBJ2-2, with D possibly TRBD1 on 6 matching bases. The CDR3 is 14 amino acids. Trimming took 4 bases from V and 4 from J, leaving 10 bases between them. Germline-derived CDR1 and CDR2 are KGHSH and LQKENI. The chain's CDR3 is CASSLAGVTGELFF. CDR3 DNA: TGTGCCAGCTCACTCGCAGGGGTCACCGGGGAGCTGTTTTTT. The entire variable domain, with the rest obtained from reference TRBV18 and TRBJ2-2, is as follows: NAGVMQNPRHLVRRRGQEARLRCSPMKGHSHVYWYRQLPEEGLKFMVYLQKENIIDESGMPKERFSAEFPKEGPSILRIQQVVRGDSAAYFCASSLAGVTGELFFGEGSRLTVL.

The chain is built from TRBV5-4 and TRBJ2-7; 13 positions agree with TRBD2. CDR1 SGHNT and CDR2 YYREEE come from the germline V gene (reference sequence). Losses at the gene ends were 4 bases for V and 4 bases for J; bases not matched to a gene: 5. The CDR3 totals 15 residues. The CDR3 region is CASSPGLAGEYEQYF. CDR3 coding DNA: TGTGCCAGCAGCCCCGGACTAGCGGGGGAGTACGAGCAGTACTTC.

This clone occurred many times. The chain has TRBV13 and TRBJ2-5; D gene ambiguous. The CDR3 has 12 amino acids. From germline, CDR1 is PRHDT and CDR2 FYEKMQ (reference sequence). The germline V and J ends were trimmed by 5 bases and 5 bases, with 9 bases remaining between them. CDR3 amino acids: CASSPPGETQYF. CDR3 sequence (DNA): TGTGCCAGCAGCCCCCCCGGGGAGACCCAGTACTTC.

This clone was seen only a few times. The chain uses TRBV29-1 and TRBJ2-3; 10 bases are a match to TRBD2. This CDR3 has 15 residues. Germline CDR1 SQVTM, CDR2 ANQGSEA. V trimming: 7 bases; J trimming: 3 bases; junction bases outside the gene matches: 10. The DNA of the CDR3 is TGCAGCGCACCCGGACTAGCGGAGCCGACAGATACGCAGTATTTT. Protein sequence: CSAPGLAEPTDTQYF.

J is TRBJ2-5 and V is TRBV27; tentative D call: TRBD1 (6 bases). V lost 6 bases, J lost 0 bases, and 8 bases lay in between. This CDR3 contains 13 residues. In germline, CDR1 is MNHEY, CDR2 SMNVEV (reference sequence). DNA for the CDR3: TGTGCCAGCAGAACAGGGTACCAAGAGACCCAGTACTTC. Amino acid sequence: CASRTGYQETQYF.

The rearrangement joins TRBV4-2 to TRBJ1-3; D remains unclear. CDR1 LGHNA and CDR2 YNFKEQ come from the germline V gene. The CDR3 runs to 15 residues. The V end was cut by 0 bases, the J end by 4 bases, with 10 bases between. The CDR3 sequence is CASSQDAVRGNTIYF. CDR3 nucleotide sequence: TGTGCCAGCAGCCAAGATGCGGTCCGAGGAAACACCATATATTTT.

CDR3 region: CASSLMGQGPVAFF. For the CDR3, the DNA is TGTGCCAGCAGCTTGATGGGACAGGGGCCTGTAGCTTTCTTT. The rearrangement joins TRBV5-4 to TRBJ1-1; TRBD1 matches 10 bases. With V trimmed by 1 base and J by 10 bases, 7 bases remained unmatched. The CDR3 sequence is 14 residues long. Germline CDR1 and CDR2: SGHNT and YYREEE (reference sequence).

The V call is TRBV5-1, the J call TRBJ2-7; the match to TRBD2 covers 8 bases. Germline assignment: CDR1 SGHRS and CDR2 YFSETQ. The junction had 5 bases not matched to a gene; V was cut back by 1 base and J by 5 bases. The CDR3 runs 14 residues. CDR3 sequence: CASSLTGGPDEQYF. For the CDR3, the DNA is TGCGCCAGCAGCTTGACGGGGGGGCCAGACGAGCAGTACTTC.

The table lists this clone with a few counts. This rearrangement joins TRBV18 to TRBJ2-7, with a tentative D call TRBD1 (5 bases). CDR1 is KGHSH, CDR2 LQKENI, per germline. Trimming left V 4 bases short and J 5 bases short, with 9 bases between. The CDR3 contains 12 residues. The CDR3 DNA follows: TGTGCCAGCTCACAAGAAGGGGACGAGCAGTACTTC. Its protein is CASSQEGDEQYF.

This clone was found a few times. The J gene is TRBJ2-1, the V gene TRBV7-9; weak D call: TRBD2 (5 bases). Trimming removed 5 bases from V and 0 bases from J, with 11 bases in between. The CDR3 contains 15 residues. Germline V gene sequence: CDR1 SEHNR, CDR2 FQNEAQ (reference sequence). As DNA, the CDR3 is TGTGCCAGCAGCGGGTCGGCGGGCTCCTACAATGAGCAGTTCTTC. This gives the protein CASSGSAGSYNEQFF.

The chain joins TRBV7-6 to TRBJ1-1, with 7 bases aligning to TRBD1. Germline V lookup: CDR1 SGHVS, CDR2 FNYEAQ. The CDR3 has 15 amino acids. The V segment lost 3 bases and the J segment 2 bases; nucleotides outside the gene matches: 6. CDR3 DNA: TGTGCCAGCAGCTTGCTTGGACAGGTTAACACTGAAGCTTTCTTT. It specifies CASSLLGQVNTEAFF.

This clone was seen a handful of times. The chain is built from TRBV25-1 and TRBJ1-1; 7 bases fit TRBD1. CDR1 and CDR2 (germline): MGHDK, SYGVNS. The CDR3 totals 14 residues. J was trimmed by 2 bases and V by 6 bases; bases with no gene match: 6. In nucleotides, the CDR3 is TGTGCCAGCAGGGATGACAGGGCAAACACTGAAGCTTTCTTT. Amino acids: CASRDDRANTEAFF.

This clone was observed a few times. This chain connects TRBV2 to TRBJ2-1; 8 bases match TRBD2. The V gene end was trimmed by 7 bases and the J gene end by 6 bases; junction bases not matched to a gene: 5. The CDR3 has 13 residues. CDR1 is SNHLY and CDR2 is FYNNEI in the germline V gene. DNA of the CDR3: TGTGCCAGCATGGCCGGGACTAGCAATGAGCAGTTCTTC. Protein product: CASMAGTSNEQFF. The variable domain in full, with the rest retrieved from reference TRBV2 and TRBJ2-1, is EPEVTQTPSHQVTQMGQEVILRCVPISNHLYFYWYRQILGQKVEFLVSFYNNEISEKSEIFDDQFSVERPDGSNFTLKIRSTKLEDSAMYFCASMAGTSNEQFFGPGTRLTVL.

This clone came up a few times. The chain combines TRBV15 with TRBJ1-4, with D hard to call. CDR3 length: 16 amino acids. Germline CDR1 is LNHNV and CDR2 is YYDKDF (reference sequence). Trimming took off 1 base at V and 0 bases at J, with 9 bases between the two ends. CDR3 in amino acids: CATSRGYRSTNEKLFF. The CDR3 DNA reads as TGTGCCACCAGCAGAGGGTATCGGTCAACTAATGAAAAACTGTTTTTT.

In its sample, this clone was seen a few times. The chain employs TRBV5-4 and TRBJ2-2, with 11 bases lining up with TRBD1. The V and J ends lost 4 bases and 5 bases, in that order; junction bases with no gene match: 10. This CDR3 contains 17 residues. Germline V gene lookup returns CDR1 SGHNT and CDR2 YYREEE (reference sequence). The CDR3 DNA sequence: TGTGCCAGCAGCCCGCCACCGGGACAGGGGGTGACCGGGGAGCTGTTTTTT. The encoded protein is CASSPPPGQGVTGELFF.

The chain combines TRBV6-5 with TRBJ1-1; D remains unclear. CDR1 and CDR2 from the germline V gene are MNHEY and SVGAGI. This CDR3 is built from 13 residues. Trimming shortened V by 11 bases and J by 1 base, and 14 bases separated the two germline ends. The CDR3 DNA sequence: TGTGCCGCGACTAGAAACGGGAACACTGAAGCTTTCTTT. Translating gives CAATRNGNTEAFF.

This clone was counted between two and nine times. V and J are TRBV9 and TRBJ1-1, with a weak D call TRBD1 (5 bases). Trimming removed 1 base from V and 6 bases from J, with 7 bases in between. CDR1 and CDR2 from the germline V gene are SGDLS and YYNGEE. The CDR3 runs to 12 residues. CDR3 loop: CASSVLGAEAFF. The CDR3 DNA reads TGTGCCAGCAGCGTACTAGGGGCTGAAGCTTTCTTT.

CDR3 sequence: CASSQDLRGSNQPQHF. DNA for the CDR3: TGCGCCAGCAGCCAAGATCTCAGGGGTAGCAATCAGCCCCAGCATTTT. The chain is built from TRBV4-3 and TRBJ1-5; a possible D gene is TRBD1 (6 bases). The V gene's germline CDR1 is LGHNA and CDR2 YSLEER. This CDR3 has 16 amino acids. The V gene lost 0 bases and the J gene lost 0 bases, with 9 bases spanning the gap.

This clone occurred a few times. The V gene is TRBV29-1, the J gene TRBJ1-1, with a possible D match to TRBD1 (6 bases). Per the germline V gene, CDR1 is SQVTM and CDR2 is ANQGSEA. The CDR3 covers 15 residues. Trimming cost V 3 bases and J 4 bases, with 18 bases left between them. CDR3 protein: CSVDLGGSRATEAFF. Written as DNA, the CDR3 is TGCAGCGTTGATCTAGGGGGAAGTAGGGCCACTGAAGCTTTCTTT.

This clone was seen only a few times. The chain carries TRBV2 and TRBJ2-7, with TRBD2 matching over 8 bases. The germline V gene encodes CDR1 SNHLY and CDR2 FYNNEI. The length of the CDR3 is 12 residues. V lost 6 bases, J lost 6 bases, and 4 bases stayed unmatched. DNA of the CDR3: TGTGCCAGCAGGGGCGGGGGGAGCGAGCAGTACTTC. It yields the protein CASRGGGSEQYF.

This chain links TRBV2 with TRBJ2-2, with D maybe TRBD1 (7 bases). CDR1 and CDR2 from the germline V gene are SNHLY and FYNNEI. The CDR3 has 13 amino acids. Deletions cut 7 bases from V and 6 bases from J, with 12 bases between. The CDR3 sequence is CASTGGGAGELFF. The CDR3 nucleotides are TGTGCCAGCACAGGGGGAGGCGCCGGGGAGCTGTTTTTT.

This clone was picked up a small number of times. For the CDR3, the DNA is TGTGCCAGCAGCCGAACCTCATTTTGGCTAGCGGGTCAGGAGACCCAGTACTTC. Protein sequence: CASSRTSFWLAGQETQYF. This chain uses TRBV11-2 with TRBJ2-5; 8 positions match TRBD2. The CDR3 length is 18 residues. Germline CDR1 and CDR2: SGHAT and FQNNGV. J was trimmed by 5 bases and V by 5 bases; bases with no gene match: 19.

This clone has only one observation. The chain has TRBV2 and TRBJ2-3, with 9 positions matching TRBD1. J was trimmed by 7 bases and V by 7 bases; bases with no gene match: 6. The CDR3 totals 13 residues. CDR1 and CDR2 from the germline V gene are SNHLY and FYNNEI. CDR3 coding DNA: TGTGCCAGCACTGGGGACAGGGTGAATACGCAGTATTTT. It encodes CASTGDRVNTQYF.